The 5 T cell receptor beta chains below all came from one sample that was sequenced in a study of control samples from healthy donors and cancer patients. The data were produced by immunoSEQ multiplex PCR, yet TCRdb's version contains in-frame clones alone and is incomplete. The repertoire holds tens of thousands of clones, with under 85% as singletons. The material sequenced was blood. The receptors were sampled from a man in his 60s in good health.

This chain uses TRBV3-1 (or the pseudogene TRBV3-2) with TRBJ2-7; 9 nucleotides align to TRBD2. The V segment lost 4 bases and the J segment 2 bases; nucleotides outside the gene matches: 6. The CDR3 totals 15 residues. CDR1 and CDR2 (germline): LGHDT, YNNKEL (reference sequence). The DNA of the CDR3 is TGTGCCAGCAGCCTTAGCGGGAGAAGAACCTACGAGCAGTACTTC. It translates to CASSLSGRRTYEQYF.

The rearrangement joins TRBV27 to TRBJ1-5; 8 bases align to TRBD1. The CDR3 runs 14 residues. Germline V lookup: CDR1 MNHEY, CDR2 SMNVEV (reference sequence). V shed 3 bases, J shed 2 bases, and the junction held 0 bases outside the gene matches. The CDR3 reads CASSLTGGNQPQHF. CDR3 bases: TGTGCCAGCAGTTTGACAGGGGGCAATCAGCCCCAGCATTTT.

The chain combines TRBV7-3 with TRBJ2-1, with D unclear. In germline, CDR1 is SGHTA, CDR2 FQGTGA. Trimming stripped 4 bases from V and 0 bases from J, with 13 bases between. The length of the CDR3 is 16 residues. CDR3 bases: TGTGCCAGCAGCTCGCAGACAACAAGCTCCTACAATGAGCAGTTCTTC. Protein product: CASSSQTTSSYNEQFF.

The chain is built from TRBV11-3 and TRBJ2-5, with a possible D match to TRBD2 (5 bases). V was clipped by 1 base and J by 5 bases, with 14 bases between them. In germline, CDR1 is SGHNT, CDR2 YENEEA. This CDR3 spans 15 amino acids. CDR3: CASSLGVRPGETQYF. CDR3 DNA: TGTGCCAGCAGCTTAGGGGTCAGGCCGGGGGAGACCCAGTACTTC.

This chain joins TRBV6-2 or TRBV6-3 and TRBJ2-4; D call uncertain. The CDR3 length is 12 residues. Trimming cost V 6 bases and J 4 bases, with 7 bases left between them. CDR1 and CDR2 (germline): MNHEY, SVGEGT. The CDR3 reads CASSRRKNIQYF. The CDR3 nucleotides read TGTGCCAGCAGCCGACGGAAAAACATTCAGTACTTC.